In its sample, the clone carrying this T cell receptor (beta chain) was seen many times. The target antigen is unknown. This entry belongs to a study of T cell repertoires in cytomegalovirus infection. For the study at large: An indication of both CMV infection and matching HLA type came from public TCR beta signatures.

General study results and limits: HLA-C-restricted TCR beta clonotypes specific for CMV led the ex vivo response. Summed frequency of public TCR beta families distinguished CMV carriers with the relevant HLA.

TCRdb redid the calling of the reads with MiXCR, one entry per CDR3 protein. The data contain more than 500,000 distinct CDR3 sequences, approximately 15% of them singletons. This CDR3 has 16 residues. Trimming at V came to 0 bases and at J to 1 base, leaving 4 bases not matched to a gene. Looked up from germline, CDR1 is MGHRA and CDR2 is YSYEKL. This receptor was obtained from a human donor in good health (CMV status not recorded). Some clones in this sample may be carry-over from other donors' samples. This chain connects TRBV4-1 to TRBJ2-7; 9 bases are a match to TRBD2. The sequenced sample was CD8+ T cells from PBMCs. Written as DNA, the CDR3 is TGCGCCAGCAGCCAAGAAGCTAGCGGGGTATCCTACGAGCAGTACTTC. Its protein is CASSQEASGVSYEQYF.